This T cell receptor beta chain was obtained from a study of shared T cell receptors in the human thymus. Some clones are missing from TCRdb's copy, which holds only in-frame ones; the method was immunoSEQ multiplex PCR. Of roughly 710,000 clones in the sample, approximately 85% were seen once. The germline V gene encodes CDR1 MNHEY and CDR2 SVGAGI. CDR3 length: 15 amino acids. V lost 6 bases to trimming and J lost 5 bases, with 16 bases between them. This sample also belongs to another study, concerning human thymus T cells.

This receptor was obtained from a girl in the first two years of life with a congenital heart defect. Sequenced: thymocytes. The gene calls are TRBV6-5 and TRBJ2-2, with D possibly being TRBD1 (6 bases). The CDR3, as DNA: TGTGCCAGCAGCCAGGGGCCCCACGAAACCGGGGAGCTGTTTTTT. This codes for CASSQGPHETGELFF.